The 27 T cell receptor beta chains presented below share a single source sample, sequenced in a study of blood T cell repertoires in COVID-19. Only in-frame clones appear in the TCRdb table, and some are missing; sequencing was by immunoSEQ multiplex PCR. The top ten clones hold about 0.91% of a sample with about half a million clones, 89% of them seen once. The source material was peripheral blood. The receptors come from a man aged 18 to 35 with COVID-19, enrolled during active disease.

The chain carries TRBV2 and TRBJ1-5; perhaps TRBD1 as D (6 bases). The V end was cut by 4 bases, the J end by 5 bases, with 18 bases between. The germline CDR1 and CDR2 sequences are SNHLY and FYNNEI. The CDR3 runs 16 residues. CDR3: CASSVVGRGRDQPQHF. DNA for the CDR3: TGTGCCAGCAGTGTAGTGGGCAGGGGACGTGATCAGCCCCAGCATTTT. Supplemented by reference TRBV2 and TRBJ1-5, the full variable domain reads EPEVTQTPSHQVTQMGQEVILRCVPISNHLYFYWYRQILGQKVEFLVSFYNNEISEKSEIFDDQFSVERPDGSNFTLKIRSTKLEDSAMYFCASSVVGRGRDQPQHFGDGTRLSIL.

This clone was counted a single time. The chain employs TRBV7-2 and TRBJ2-3; TRBD2 is a possible D gene (5 bases). V was trimmed by 2 bases and J by 0 bases, leaving 12 bases between them. CDR1 is SGHTA, CDR2 FQGNSA, per germline. The CDR3 loop spans 16 amino acids. The CDR3 bases are TGTGCCAGCAGCTTATCCGGACTCCCTAGCACAGATACGCAGTATTTT. This translates into CASSLSGLPSTDTQYF. The variable domain in full, completed from reference TRBV7-2 and TRBJ2-3, reads GAGVSQSPSNKVTEKGKDVELRCDPISGHTALYWYRQSLGQGLEFLIYFQGNSAPDKSGLPSDRFSAERTGGSVSTLTIQRTQQEDSAVYLCASSLSGLPSTDTQYFGPGTRLTVL.

This sequence joins TRBV18 and TRBJ2-3, with TRBD2 identical over 10 bases. The CDR3 has 19 amino acids. With V trimmed by 1 base and J by 0 bases, 10 bases remained unmatched. Germline lookup yields CDR1 KGHSH and CDR2 LQKENI. The CDR3 DNA follows: TGTGCCAGCTCACCACAGAGGCTAGCGGGGGCCGAAAGCACAGATACGCAGTATTTT. Translating gives CASSPQRLAGAESTDTQYF. Full variable domain (outside the CDR3, taken from reference TRBV18 and TRBJ2-3): NAGVMQNPRHLVRRRGQEARLRCSPMKGHSHVYWYRQLPEEGLKFMVYLQKENIIDESGMPKERFSAEFPKEGPSILRIQQVVRGDSAAYFCASSPQRLAGAESTDTQYFGPGTRLTVL.

The chain carries TRBV29-1 and TRBJ2-5; tentatively, D is TRBD2 (5 bases). The CDR3 spans 12 residues. The V end was cut by 8 bases, the J end by 5 bases, with 15 bases between. Germline loops: CDR1 SQVTM, CDR2 ANQGSEA. In nucleotides, the CDR3 is TGCAGCTCCCGTGGGCTAGCTGAGACCCAGTACTTC. Residues: CSSRGLAETQYF. The complete variable domain, with remaining parts taken from reference TRBV29-1 and TRBJ2-5, reads SAVISQKPSRDICQRGTSLTIQCQVDSQVTMMFWYRQQPGQSLTLIATANQGSEATYESGFVIDKFPISRPNLTFSTLTVSNMSPEDSSIYLCSSRGLAETQYFGPGTRLLVL.

The chain carries TRBV2 and TRBJ2-2; D perhaps matches TRBD1 (5 bases). The CDR3 contains 15 residues. CDR1 and CDR2 from the germline V gene are SNHLY and FYNNEI. V was trimmed by 7 bases and J by 0 bases, leaving 12 bases between them. The CDR3 region has the DNA TGTGCCAGCAATACGGCAGGGACGAACACCGGGGAGCTGTTTTTT. This codes for CASNTAGTNTGELFF. Full variable domain (outside the CDR3, taken from reference TRBV2 and TRBJ2-2): EPEVTQTPSHQVTQMGQEVILRCVPISNHLYFYWYRQILGQKVEFLVSFYNNEISEKSEIFDDQFSVERPDGSNFTLKIRSTKLEDSAMYFCASNTAGTNTGELFFGEGSRLTVL.

The chain combines TRBV5-1 with TRBJ2-3; D not resolved. The CDR3 is 14 residues long. V was shortened by 7 bases and J by 5 bases, with 17 bases between the two germline ends. In germline, CDR1 is SGHRS, CDR2 YFSETQ. DNA of the CDR3: TGCGCCAGCTGCCCCCAACAGCCCGGAGATACGCAGTATTTT. The encoded protein is CASCPQQPGDTQYF.

This clone was detected once. V gene TRBV25-1 combines with J gene TRBJ2-1, with D possibly being TRBD1 (5 bases). The CDR3 extends over 14 amino acids. The germline V gene has CDR1 MGHDK and CDR2 SYGVNS. V was pared by 9 bases and J by 5 bases, with 17 bases between. CDR3 DNA sequence: TGTGCCAGTGATACTGGGGCAGGAGACAATGAGCAGTTCTTC. It specifies CASDTGAGDNEQFF.

V and J are TRBV4-2 and TRBJ2-7; 10 positions match TRBD2. Germline loops: CDR1 LGHNA, CDR2 YNFKEQ. Losses at the gene ends were 1 base for V and 5 bases for J; bases not matched to a gene: 11. This CDR3 comprises 17 residues. The CDR3 region is CASSQVEGLAESHEQYF. In DNA form, the CDR3 reads TGTGCCAGCAGCCAAGTAGAAGGACTAGCGGAGTCCCACGAGCAGTACTTC.

The V call is TRBV19, the J call TRBJ2-3; 7 bases match TRBD2. The V gene end was trimmed by 4 bases and the J gene end by 2 bases; junction bases not matched to a gene: 9. Per the germline V gene, CDR1 is LNHDA and CDR2 is SQIVND (reference sequence). The CDR3 is made up of 16 amino acids. CDR3 sequence reads: CASSRRPGGSTDTQYF. CDR3 sequence (DNA): TGTGCCAGTAGTAGACGGCCGGGAGGTTCCACAGATACGCAGTATTTT.

The V gene is TRBV10-3, the J gene TRBJ2-5; D possibly corresponds to TRBD2 (5 bases). The length of the CDR3 is 11 residues. V lost 10 bases, J lost 7 bases, and 13 bases lay in between. The germline V gene encodes CDR1 ENHRY and CDR2 SYGVKD. CDR3 coding DNA: TGTGCCAAGGACGGGAAGGGGACCCAGTACTTC. Amino acids: CAKDGKGTQYF.

This chain links TRBV4-1 with TRBJ2-3; D ambiguous. Germline V gives CDR1 MGHRA, CDR2 YSYEKL. CDR3 length equals 18 residues. With 0 bases removed from V and 2 bases from J, the gap between germline ends came to 18 bases. The chain's CDR3 is CASSQEPPPAQYTDTQYF. CDR3 nucleotides: TGCGCCAGCAGCCAAGAGCCCCCTCCGGCACAGTACACAGATACGCAGTATTTT.

The chain employs TRBV5-1 and TRBJ2-7, with D possibly being TRBD2 (5 bases). V was trimmed by 4 bases and J by 9 bases, leaving 20 bases between them. Germline-derived CDR1 and CDR2 are SGHRS and YFSETQ. This CDR3 has 14 amino acids. CDR3 residues: CASSPLLSSSVQYF. DNA of the CDR3: TGCGCCAGCAGCCCCCTCCTTTCTAGCTCGGTGCAGTACTTC.

The chain carries TRBV11-2 and TRBJ1-2; the D gene is possibly TRBD1 (6 bases). This CDR3 spans 13 amino acids. CDR1 is SGHAT, CDR2 FQNNGV, per germline. The V end was cut by 0 bases, the J end by 7 bases, with 9 bases between. DNA of the CDR3: TGTGCCAGCAGCTTAGACAGGGGTTTTGGCTACACCTTC. As protein: CASSLDRGFGYTF.

J is TRBJ2-7 and V is TRBV27; 8 nucleotides match TRBD1. The CDR3 length is 13 residues. The V gene end was trimmed by 5 bases and the J gene end by 3 bases; junction bases not matched to a gene: 3. The germline V gene encodes CDR1 MNHEY and CDR2 SMNVEV (reference sequence). CDR3 bases: TGTGCCAGCAGTCGACAGGGGAGCTACGAGCAGTACTTC. This gives the protein CASSRQGSYEQYF.

The rearrangement joins TRBV18 to TRBJ2-2; 7 nucleotides align to TRBD1. The CDR3 contains 13 residues. Germline CDR1 reads KGHSH; CDR2 reads LQKENI. The trim removed 8 bases at V and 4 bases at J, leaving 4 bases unmatched. In DNA, the CDR3 is TGTGCCAGCAAAAGGGACAGCACCGGGGAGCTGTTTTTT. As protein: CASKRDSTGELFF.

This clone was detected once. V usage is TRBV5-4 and J usage is TRBJ1-4; a possible D gene is TRBD1 (5 bases). The V end was cut by 4 bases, the J end by 5 bases, with 12 bases between. CDR1 and CDR2 from the germline V gene are SGHNT and YYREEE (reference sequence). The CDR3 spans 14 residues. The CDR3 sequence is CASSPNGGNEKLFF. The DNA of the CDR3 is TGTGCCAGCAGCCCCAACGGGGGGAATGAAAAACTGTTTTTT.

In this sample, this clone turned up once. The chain combines TRBV4-2 with TRBJ2-5; 14 bases line up with TRBD2. Germline trimming cut 0 bases from V and 6 bases from J; bases unmatched to any gene: 6. The CDR3 consists of 17 residues. In germline, CDR1 is LGHNA, CDR2 YNFKEQ. The CDR3 DNA reads TGTGCCAGCAGCCAAGATCCCGGGACTAGCGGGAGTAAGACCCAGTACTTC. It codes for CASSQDPGTSGSKTQYF.

This sequence joins TRBV10-3 and TRBJ1-1; the D gene is possibly TRBD1 (6 bases). V lost 2 bases to trimming and J lost 1 base, with 17 bases between them. Germline CDR1 ENHRY, CDR2 SYGVKD. The CDR3 is made up of 17 amino acids. The CDR3 region is CAISEPGRGAKNTEAFF. CDR3 DNA: TGTGCCATCAGTGAGCCGGGGAGGGGGGCTAAGAACACTGAAGCTTTCTTT.

The CDR3 sequence is CASSPLRGYNEQFF. CDR3 DNA: TGTGCCAGCAGCCCTCTTAGAGGGTACAATGAGCAGTTCTTC. The chain links TRBV3-1 (or the pseudogene TRBV3-2) to TRBJ2-1, with D possibly TRBD2 on 5 matching bases. Between the trimmed V and J ends, which lost 4 bases and 4 bases, there was a span of 11 bases. In germline, CDR1 is LGHDT, CDR2 YNNKEL (reference sequence). The CDR3 contains 14 residues.

This chain connects TRBV3-1 (or the pseudogene TRBV3-2) to TRBJ2-5, with 9 nucleotides matching TRBD1. Germline values: CDR1 LGHDT, CDR2 YNNKEL (reference sequence). The length of the CDR3 is 15 residues. V lost 3 bases to trimming and J lost 4 bases; unmatched junction nucleotides: 6. The DNA for the CDR3 is TGTGCCAGCAGCCATACGGGACAGGGACCAGAGACCCAGTACTTC. This translates into CASSHTGQGPETQYF.

This rearrangement joins TRBV5-5 to TRBJ1-4; D not certain. V was clipped by 1 base and J by 7 bases, with 11 bases between them. Germline V CDR1 and CDR2: SGHKS, YYEKEE (reference sequence). The CDR3 is made up of 14 amino acids. The CDR3 coding sequence is TGTGCCAGCAGCTTGACCATGCAGGCTGAAAAACTGTTTTTT. Amino acids: CASSLTMQAEKLFF. Variable domain in full (rest from reference TRBV5-5 and TRBJ1-4): DAGVTQSPTHLIKTRGQQVTLRCSPISGHKSVSWYQQVLGQGPQFIFQYYEKEERGRGNFPDRFSARQFPNYSSELNVNALLLGDSALYLCASSLTMQAEKLFFGSGTQLSVL.

The V gene is TRBV5-1, the J gene TRBJ1-6; 11 nucleotides align to TRBD1. This CDR3 has 13 amino acids. V was pared by 3 bases and J by 11 bases, with 1 base of the junction left unmatched. Germline V CDR1 and CDR2: SGHRS, YFSETQ. This chain's CDR3 is CASSWDRGAPLHF. The CDR3 DNA reads as TGCGCCAGCAGCTGGGACAGGGGGGCACCCCTCCACTTT.

This chain connects TRBV5-1 to TRBJ1-1; the match to TRBD1 covers 9 bases. J gave up 5 bases and V 4 bases, and 9 bases lay outside the gene matches. There are 15 residues in the CDR3. Germline V CDR1 and CDR2: SGHRS, YFSETQ. The CDR3 bases are TGCGCCAGCAGCGCAACTCCGGGACAGGGAACTGAAGCTTTCTTT. It is translated as CASSATPGQGTEAFF.

This clone was picked up a small number of times. The chain recombines TRBV5-1 with TRBJ2-3; TRBD1 aligns across 12 bases. The V gene's germline CDR1 is SGHRS and CDR2 YFSETQ. The length of the CDR3 is 16 residues. J was trimmed by 5 bases and V by 0 bases; bases with no gene match: 4. In DNA form, the CDR3 reads TGCGCCAGCAGCTTGGCCGGGACAGGGGGCAGAGATACGCAGTATTTT. Amino acids: CASSLAGTGGRDTQYF.

The gene calls are TRBV5-1 and TRBJ2-7; D possibly corresponds to TRBD2 (5 bases). Germline CDR1 is SGHRS and CDR2 is YFSETQ. V dropped 4 bases and J dropped 5 bases, with 28 bases sitting between them. The CDR3 is 18 residues long. This CDR3 is CASSPQPQAGRSRHEQYF. CDR3 bases: TGCGCCAGCAGCCCTCAGCCTCAGGCGGGCAGGTCAAGGCACGAGCAGTACTTC.

This CDR3 is CASSGPGQGVYGYTF. CDR3 nucleotide sequence: TGCGCCAGCAGCGGACCGGGACAGGGTGTCTATGGCTACACCTTC. V and J are TRBV5-1 and TRBJ1-2; 9 bases align to TRBD1. Germline-derived CDR1 and CDR2 are SGHRS and YFSETQ. V lost 4 bases to trimming and J lost 4 bases; unmatched junction nucleotides: 8. The CDR3 consists of 15 residues.

This chain links TRBV5-1 with TRBJ1-6; 10 nucleotides match TRBD1. The CDR3 has 17 amino acids. Germline CDR1 reads SGHRS; CDR2 reads YFSETQ. V gave up 2 bases and J gave up 3 bases; unmatched junction bases: 5. The CDR3 here is CASSLTGTGDYNSPLHF. The CDR3 DNA sequence: TGCGCCAGCAGCTTAACCGGGACAGGGGACTATAATTCACCCCTCCACTTT.